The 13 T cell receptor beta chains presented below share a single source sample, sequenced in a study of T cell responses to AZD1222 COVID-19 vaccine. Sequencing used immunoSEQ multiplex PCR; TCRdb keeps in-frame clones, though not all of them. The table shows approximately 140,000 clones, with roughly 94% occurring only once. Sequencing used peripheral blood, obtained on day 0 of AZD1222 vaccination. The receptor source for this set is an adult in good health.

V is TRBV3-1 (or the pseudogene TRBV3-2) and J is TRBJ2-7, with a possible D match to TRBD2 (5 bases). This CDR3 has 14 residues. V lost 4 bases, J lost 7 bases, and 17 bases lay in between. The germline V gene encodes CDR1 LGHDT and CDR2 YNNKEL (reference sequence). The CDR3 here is CASSLGSQSGEQYV. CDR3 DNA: TGTGCCAGCAGCCTTGGGAGCCAATCGGGGGAGCAGTACGTC.

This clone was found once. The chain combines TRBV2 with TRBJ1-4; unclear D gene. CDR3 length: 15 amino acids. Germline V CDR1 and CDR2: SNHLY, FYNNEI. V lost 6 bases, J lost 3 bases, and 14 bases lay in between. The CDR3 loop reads CASRVHSSANEKLFF. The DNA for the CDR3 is TGTGCCAGCAGAGTCCACAGTTCTGCTAATGAAAAACTGTTTTTT.

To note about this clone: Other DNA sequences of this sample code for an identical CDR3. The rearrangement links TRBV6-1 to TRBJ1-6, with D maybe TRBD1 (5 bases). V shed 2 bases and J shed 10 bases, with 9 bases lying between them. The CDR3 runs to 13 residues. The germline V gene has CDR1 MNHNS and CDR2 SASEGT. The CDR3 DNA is TGTGCCAGCAGTGAATTGAGGGACTCACCCCTCCACTTT. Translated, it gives CASSELRDSPLHF.

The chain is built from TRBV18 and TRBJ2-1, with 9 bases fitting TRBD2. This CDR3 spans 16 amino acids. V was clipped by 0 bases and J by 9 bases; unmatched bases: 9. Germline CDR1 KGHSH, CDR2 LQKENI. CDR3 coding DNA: TGTGCCAGCTCACCACCGACGGCTAGCGGGAAGGGTGAGCAGTTCTTC. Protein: CASSPPTASGKGEQFF.

The CDR3 here is CASSQDYINSPQHF. The CDR3 nucleotides are TGCGCCAGCAGCCAAGATTACATTAATTCGCCCCAGCATTTT. The rearrangement links TRBV4-3 to TRBJ1-5, with D uncertain. The CDR3 has 14 amino acids. CDR1 and CDR2 (germline): LGHNA, YSLEER. V lost 0 bases to trimming and J lost 9 bases, with 12 bases between them.

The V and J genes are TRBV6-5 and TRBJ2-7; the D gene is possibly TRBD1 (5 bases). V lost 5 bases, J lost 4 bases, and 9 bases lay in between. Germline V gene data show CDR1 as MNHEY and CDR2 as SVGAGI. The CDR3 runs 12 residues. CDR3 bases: TGTGCCAGCAGTCTAAGGACATACGAGCAGTACGTC. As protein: CASSLRTYEQYV.

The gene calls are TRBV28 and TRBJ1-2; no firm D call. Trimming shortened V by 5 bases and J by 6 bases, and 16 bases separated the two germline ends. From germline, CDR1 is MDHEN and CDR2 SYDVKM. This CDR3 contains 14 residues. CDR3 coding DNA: TGTGCCAGCAGTCCGTTCGGGCTTCGCGATGGCTACACCTTC. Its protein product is CASSPFGLRDGYTF.

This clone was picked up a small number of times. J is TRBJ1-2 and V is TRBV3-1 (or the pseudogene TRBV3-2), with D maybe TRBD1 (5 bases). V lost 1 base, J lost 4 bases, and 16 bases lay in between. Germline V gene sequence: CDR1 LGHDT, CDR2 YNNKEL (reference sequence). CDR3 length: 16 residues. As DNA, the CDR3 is TGTGCCAGCAGCCAAGGGCACCCGGGACCCAGCTATGGCTACACCTTC. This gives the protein CASSQGHPGPSYGYTF.

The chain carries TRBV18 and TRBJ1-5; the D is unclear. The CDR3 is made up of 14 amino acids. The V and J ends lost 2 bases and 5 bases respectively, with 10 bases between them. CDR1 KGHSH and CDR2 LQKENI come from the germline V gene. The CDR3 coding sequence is TGTGCCAGCTCACCAGGTTGGTGGGATCAGCCCCAGCATTTT. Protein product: CASSPGWWDQPQHF.

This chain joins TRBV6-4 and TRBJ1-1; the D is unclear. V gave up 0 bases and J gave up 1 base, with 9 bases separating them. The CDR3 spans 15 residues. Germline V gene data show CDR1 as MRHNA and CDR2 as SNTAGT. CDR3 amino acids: CASSDSTSGNTEAFF. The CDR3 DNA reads TGTGCCAGCAGTGACTCGACATCAGGGAACACTGAAGCTTTCTTT.

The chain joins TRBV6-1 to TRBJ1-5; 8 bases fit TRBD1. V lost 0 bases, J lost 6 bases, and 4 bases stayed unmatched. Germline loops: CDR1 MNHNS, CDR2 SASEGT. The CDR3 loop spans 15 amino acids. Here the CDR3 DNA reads TGTGCCAGCAGTGAAGCGCAGACAGGGGTTCAGCCCCAGCATTTT. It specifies CASSEAQTGVQPQHF.

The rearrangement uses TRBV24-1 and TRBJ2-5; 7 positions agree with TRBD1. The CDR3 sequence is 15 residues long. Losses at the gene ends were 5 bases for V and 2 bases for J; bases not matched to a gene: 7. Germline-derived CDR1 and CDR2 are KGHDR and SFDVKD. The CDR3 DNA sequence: TGTGCCACCAGTGCCCGGGACAGCCTACAAGAGACCCAGTACTTC. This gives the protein CATSARDSLQETQYF.

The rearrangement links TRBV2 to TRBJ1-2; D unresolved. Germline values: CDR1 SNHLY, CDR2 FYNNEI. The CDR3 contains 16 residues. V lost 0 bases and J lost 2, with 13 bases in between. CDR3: CASSEALRTPNYGYTF. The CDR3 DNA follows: TGTGCCAGCAGTGAAGCGCTCAGGACCCCGAACTATGGCTACACCTTC.